These T cell receptor beta chains were read from a single sample in a study of tumor and adjacent non-tumor tissue in lung cancer. A single record per CDR3 protein comes from TCRdb applying MiXCR to the multiplex PCR reads. The sample shows more than 45,000 distinct CDR3 sequences, just under 75% of them seen only once. Sequenced material: distant non-tumor lung tissue. These receptors all stem from a woman aged 60 to 75 with non-small cell lung cancer. Each CDR3 is given with its conserved first and last residue. A D gene is named only where the DNA matches it firmly. Clone sizes are given selectively: once, few, many, or a class where the clone is expanded.

TRBV6-5	14	TRBJ2-5	NA	NA	CASSAWGEEEAQYF	TGTGCCAGCAGTGCCTGGGGAGAGGAAGAGGCCCAGTACTTC
TRBV29-1	12	TRBJ1-1	NA	NA	CSVRVRDIEAFF	TGTAGCGTCAGGGTCAGGGATATTGAAGCTTTCTTT
TRBV11-2	14	TRBJ2-7	NA	NA	CASNLPTGHYEQYF	TGTGCCAGCAACTTACCAACAGGGCACTACGAGCAGTACTTC
TRBV4-3	15	TRBJ2-7	TRBD2	NA	CASSQGTSGTYEHYF	TGTGCCAGCAGCCAAGGGACTAGCGGAACCTACGAGCACTACTTC
TRBV12-3/TRBV12-4	15	TRBJ1-2	TRBD1	NA	CASRSGTAINYGHTF	TGTGCCAGCAGGTCCGGGACAGCAATTAACTATGGCCACACCTTC
TRBV7-2	14	TRBJ2-7	NA	NA	CASSLERVPYEQYF	TGTGCCAGCAGCTTAGAGCGGGTTCCCTACGAGCAGTACTTC
TRBV4-2	16	TRBJ2-1	TRBD1	NA	CASSPSQGEPVNERFF	TGTGCCAGCAGCCCCTCACAGGGGGAGCCTGTCAATGAGCGGTTCTTC
TRBV11-2	14	TRBJ1-6	NA	NA	CVSSLETSNSPLYF	TGTGTCAGCAGCTTAGAAACAAGTAATTCACCCCTCTACTTT
TRBV20-1	15	TRBJ1-1	NA	NA	CSARASGRALTAAFF	TGCAGTGCTAGGGCCAGTGGGAGGGCGCTCACTGCAGCTTTCTTT
TRBV11-1	12	TRBJ2-5	NA	once	CASSQESETQYF	TGTGCCAGCAGCCAAGAATCAGAGACCCAGTATTTC
TRBV29-1	13	TRBJ1-1	NA	NA	CSVDDLRNTEVFF	TGCAGCGTTGACGACCTACGGAACACTGAAGTTTTCTTT
TRBV20-1	14	TRBJ2-3	NA	many	CSARDFTRGDTQYF	TGCAGTGCTAGAGATTTCACCCGCGGGGATACGCAGTATTTT
TRBV6-1	13	TRBJ2-2	NA	NA	CASSIAHTGELFF	TGCGCCAGCAGTATAGCACACACCGGGGAGCTGTTTTTT
TRBV7-9	17	TRBJ1-2	NA	NA	CASSPGSIGAENYGYTF	TGTGCCAGCAGTCCCGGGTCTATAGGGGCTGAGAACTATGGCTACACCTTC
TRBV12-3/TRBV12-4	17	TRBJ2-3	TRBD2	NA	CASTPVSAGENLDTQYF	TGTGCCAGCACCCCTGTGTCAGCGGGGGAAAATTTGGATACGCAGTATTTT
TRBV11-2	15	TRBJ2-3	TRBD2	NA	CASSLRYGRSDTQYF	TGCGCCAGCAGCTTAAGGTACGGGAGGTCAGATACGCAGTATTTT
TRBV11-2	16	TRBJ1-3	NA	NA	CASSLRADPTGYNIYF	TGTGCCAGCAGCTTAAGGGCCGATCCGACTGGATACAACATATATTTT
TRBV4-1	15	TRBJ2-3	NA	NA	CASSQGGLSTGTQYF	TGCGCCAGCAGCCAAGGAGGACTCAGCACAGGTACGCAGTATTTT
TRBV6-2/TRBV6-3	15	TRBJ2-7	NA	NA	CASSYSDGNTYEQDF	TGTGCCAGCAGTTACTCTGACGGAAACACCTACGAGCAGGACTTC
TRBV6-6	12	TRBJ2-1	NA	NA	CASSFRDNEQFF	TGTGCCAGCAGTTTCAGGGATAATGAGCAGTTTTTC
TRBV6-2/TRBV6-3	14	TRBJ1-2	NA	NA	CANNPQEGWRGYTF	TGTGCCAACAACCCCCAGGAGGGGTGGAGGGGCTACACCTTC
TRBV11-2	13	TRBJ2-3	NA	many	CASSSSRTDTQYF	TGTGCCAGCAGTTCCTCTCGCACAGATACGCAGTATTTT
TRBV11-1	13	TRBJ1-1	NA	NA	CASSSAWDTEAFF	TGTGCCAGCAGCTCGGCCTGGGACACTGAAGCTTTCTTT
TRBV4-3	15	TRBJ2-7	NA	NA	CASSFTVEFPYEQYF	TGCGCCAGCAGCTTTACAGTGGAATTCCCCTACGAGCAGTACTTC
TRBV6-6	14	TRBJ1-2	NA	NA	CASNQRQANYGYIF	TGTGCCAGCAATCAAAGGCAGGCTAACTATGGCTACATCTTC
TRBV6-6	14	TRBJ1-2	NA	NA	CANNQRQADYGYIF	TGTGCCAACAATCAGAGGCAGGCTGACTATGGCTACATCTTC
TRBV6-2/TRBV6-3	17	TRBJ2-2	NA	NA	CAGSYAQQRTNTGELFF	TGTGCCGGCAGTTACGCCCAACAGAGGACCAACACCGGGGAGCTGTTTTTT
TRBV5-6	15	TRBJ2-4	NA	NA	CASSNQGHVVDIQYF	TGTGCCAGCAGCAATCAGGGACACGTAGTTGACATTCAGTACTTC
TRBV5-5	15	TRBJ2-2	NA	NA	CASNKEAGKTGELFF	TGTGCCAGCAACAAGGAGGCGGGCAAGACCGGGGAGCTCTTTTTT
TRBV20-1	17	TRBJ2-1	TRBD2	many	CSARDPLSTSGSNEQFF	TGCAGTGCTAGAGACCCCCTATCGACTAGCGGGAGTAATGAGCAGTTCTTC
TRBV5-1	16	TRBJ2-1	TRBD1	NA	CASSRGQGSTANDHFF	TGCGCCAGCAGCAGGGGACAGGGATCTACGGCCAATGATCACTTCTTC
TRBV6-5	15	TRBJ2-7	TRBD1	many	CASSAAWGQSYEQYF	TGTGCCAGCAGTGCGGCGTGGGGACAGTCCTACGAGCAGTACTTC
TRBV14	14	TRBJ2-7	NA	NA	CASSPTGSAYDQYF	TGTGCCAGCAGCCCTACCGGGTCAGCCTACGATCAGTACTTC
TRBV10-3	19	TRBJ2-5	TRBD1	NA	CAAKTAGTGTPTREETQYF	TGTGCCGCCAAAACCGCGGGGACAGGGACCCCTACCAGGGAAGAGACCCAGTACTTC
TRBV5-4	14	TRBJ2-1	TRBD2	many	CASSFGTSKNEQFF	TGTGCCAGCAGCTTCGGGACTAGTAAAAATGAGCAGTTCTTC
TRBV29-1	13	TRBJ2-5	NA	NA	CSAVDPFQETQYF	TGCAGTGCTGTGGATCCTTTCCAAGAGACCCAGTACTTC
TRBV7-2	14	TRBJ2-3	TRBD2	NA	CASSGGGSADTQYF	TGTGCCAGCAGCGGCGGGGGGTCCGCAGATACGCAGTATTTT
TRBV11-2	13	TRBJ2-5	NA	medium-sized	CASSRSGTETQYF	TGTGCCAGCAGCCGGAGCGGCACAGAGACCCAGTACTTC
TRBV4-3	15	TRBJ2-5	NA	NA	CTSSQDHRDQETQYF	TGCACCAGCAGCCAAGATCATCGGGATCAGGAGACCCAGTACTTC
TRBV6-2/TRBV6-3	16	TRBJ2-3	TRBD2	once	CISRLAGSFSTDTQYF	TGTATCAGCCGACTAGCGGGGTCTTTTAGCACAGATACGCAGTATTTT
TRBV29-1	12	TRBJ2-7	NA	NA	CSDLALSHEQYF	TGCAGCGATCTAGCCTTGTCCCACGAGCAGTACTTC
TRBV6-2/TRBV6-3	15	TRBJ2-1	TRBD2	many	CASSSGTRWDNEQFF	TGTGCCAGCAGTTCCGGGACTAGGTGGGACAATGAGCAGTTCTTC
TRBV27	18	TRBJ2-1	TRBD2	NA	CASSLGTSGGGFANEQFF	TGTGCCAGCAGTTTGGGGACTAGCGGGGGGGGATTCGCAAATGAGCAGTTCTTC
TRBV10-1	15	TRBJ2-3	TRBD2	NA	CTGSERGGVQDTQYF	TGCACCGGCAGTGAACGGGGGGGCGTCCAAGATACGCAGTATTTT
TRBV25-1	15	TRBJ2-1	TRBD2	many	CASIPPSGGIREQFF	TGTGCCAGCATTCCCCCTAGCGGGGGTATACGGGAGCAGTTCTTC
TRBV20-1	13	TRBJ2-1	NA	NA	CRARDRGIDEQFF	TGCAGAGCTAGAGATCGTGGCATCGATGAGCAGTTCTTC
TRBV6-6	15	TRBJ2-7	TRBD1	NA	CASCRQTGRDYEQNF	TGTGCCAGCTGTCGCCAGACAGGGCGAGACTACGAGCAGAATTTC